This TCR beta chain is from a study of spatial heterogeneity in lung cancer. Study overall: Sequence detection consistently recorded a greater number of beta-chain than alpha-chain sequences. Points from the study as a whole: Ubiquitous expanded tumor TCRs surfaced in blood more at resection than they did at follow-up.

Comment on this clonotype: Its antigen is undetermined.

The library protocol tagged each TCR cDNA with a unique molecular identifier. TCRdb reprocessed the 5' RACE reads via MiXCR and lists one record per CDR3 protein. The data contain roughly 100,000 distinct CDR3 sequences, approximately 8.6% of them singletons. Time point noted: sample taken at primary tumor resection. Extraction of whole RNA from tumor, nontumor lung or frozen PBMC preceded unsorted sequencing. The donors, 72 patients with untreated early-stage non-small cell lung cancer, provided the samples. V lost 1 base and J 3 bases, leaving 10 bases between the germline ends. Germline-derived CDR1 and CDR2 are KGHDR and SFDVKD. There are 15 residues in the CDR3.

The source was PBMCs, collected at surgery. V is TRBV24-1 and J is TRBJ2-3; D unresolved. This clonotype originated in a male donor with early-stage non-small cell lung cancer. For the CDR3, the DNA is TGTGCCACCAGTGATTTTAGAGTAGGGACAGATACGCAGTATTTT. As protein: CATSDFRVGTDTQYF.